This T cell receptor beta chain was sequenced during a study of cytomegalovirus exposure and HLA in healthy donors. Details on this clone: Its antigen is unknown.

The PCR contained 60 Vbeta and 13 Jbeta primers. The assay was immunoSEQ multiplex PCR, and TCRdb's table has in-frame clones only and misses some. The table has under 200,000 clones, around 75% seen once. The study, taken as a whole, reports: In an earlier analysis, in some 540 donors, most V segments appeared productive either ~87% or ~30% of the time. The HLA-A and HLA-B alleles of most subjects were reportedly predicted accurately from TCR beta sequences. For presence/absence analyses, sequencing depth was assumed to be roughly uniform across donors.

The source is a woman between 25 and 40 years old in good health and CMV-seropositive. The source material was PBMCs.

CDR3 sequence (DNA): TGTGCCAGCAGCTTGGGGGACAGGGATGGGTACGAGCAGTACTTC. It translates to CASSLGDRDGYEQYF. The chain recombines TRBV5-8 with TRBJ2-7, with 9 bases lining up with TRBD1. The CDR3 totals 15 residues. Germline trimming cut 0 bases from V and 4 bases from J; bases unmatched to any gene: 5. Germline CDR1 SGHTS, CDR2 YDEGEE.